The source of this T cell receptor (beta chain) is a study of blood T cells in healthy people across ages. The study, taken as a whole, reports: Naive and antigen-experienced cells could not be conclusively compared, given unsorted PBMCs.

This clonotype was observed a few times. Its antigen is still unknown. Every donor provided approximately 10 milliliters of peripheral blood. Per-sample yields of isolated PBMCs were at least 6 million. V lost 0 bases and J lost 10, with 19 bases in between. The CDR3 sequence is 16 residues long. CDR1 and CDR2 from the germline V gene are WNHNN and SYGVQD (reference sequence). Primers used in a second PCR of about 7 to 12 cycles were a sample-barcoded 5' primer and a J-beta primer mix. Per sample, CDR3-containing paired-end reads numbered at least 2.5 million. TCRdb ran MiXCR on the 5' RACE reads and lists one entry per CDR3 protein. The sample has about 640,000 distinct CDR3 sequences, roughly 43% seen once.

This chain links TRBV10-1 with TRBJ2-1; the D gene is possibly TRBD2 (5 bases). This clonotype originated in a man aged 80 or over in good health. Source material: blood. CDR3 in amino acids: CASSESTSDALGEQFF. The CDR3 DNA sequence: TGCGCCAGCAGTGAGTCTACTAGTGATGCTCTGGGAGAGCAGTTCTTC.